Presented here are 22 T cell receptor beta chains from one specimen sequenced in a study of breast tumors, draining lymph nodes, adjacent tissues. TCRdb used MiXCR to reprocess the multiplex PCR reads, holding one entry per CDR3 protein. The sample gives approximately 45,000 distinct CDR3 sequences, about 23% of which show up once; approximately 8.1% is in the top ten. The material sequenced was breast tumor tissue. These receptor sequences come from a female donor with breast cancer. Some clones in this sample may be carry-over from other donors' samples.

Notes on this clonotype: Since a much larger clone is just one base distant, this may be a read error. This chain joins TRBV20-1 and TRBJ1-4; no definite D call. V dropped 3 bases and J dropped 3 bases, with 5 bases sitting between them. The length of the CDR3 is 12 residues. Germline V gene sequence: CDR1 DFQATT, CDR2 SNEGSKA (reference sequence). The CDR3 region has the DNA TGCAGTGCTAGTGGACCTAATGAAAAACTGTTTTTT. Translated: CSASGPNEKLFF.

The gene calls are TRBV29-1 and TRBJ1-1, with a weak D call TRBD1 (5 bases). Germline assignment: CDR1 SQVTM and CDR2 ANQGSEA. CDR3 length equals 12 residues. The CDR3 DNA reads TGCAGTGCTCATTCAGGGATCCCTGAAGCTTTCTTT. This gives the protein CSAHSGIPEAFF.

V gene TRBV9 combines with J gene TRBJ1-1, with 9 bases identical to TRBD1. The ends lost 4 bases at V and 3 bases at J; junction bases unmatched: 10. The length of the CDR3 is 16 residues. Germline-derived CDR1 and CDR2 are SGDLS and YYNGEE. CDR3 coding DNA: TGTGCCAGCAGCCGCCACCAAGGGACAGGGTACACTGAAGCTTTCTTT. It encodes CASSRHQGTGYTEAFF.

This clonotype was observed many times. The chain joins TRBV5-5 to TRBJ1-4, with no clear D. Germline V lookup: CDR1 SGHKS, CDR2 YYEKEE (reference sequence). Deletions cut 4 bases from V and 3 bases from J, with 4 bases between. There are 12 residues in the CDR3. CDR3 sequence reads: CASSASNEKLFF. Here the CDR3 DNA reads TGTGCCAGCAGCGCTTCTAATGAAAAACTGTTTTTT.

The chain recombines TRBV30 with TRBJ2-7; perhaps TRBD2 as D (6 bases). CDR1 and CDR2 (germline): GTSNPN, SVGIG (reference sequence). V shed 2 bases and J shed 5 bases, with 13 bases lying between them. This CDR3 spans 13 amino acids. CDR3 loop: CAWSRTSSDEQYF. CDR3 coding DNA: TGTGCCTGGAGTCGTACGTCTAGCGACGAGCAGTACTTC.

This clonotype came up many times. The rearrangement links TRBV6-4 to TRBJ2-1; TRBD2 is a possible D gene (5 bases). The CDR3 consists of 13 residues. V lost 6 bases and J lost 6, with 12 bases in between. CDR1 is MRHNA and CDR2 is SNTAGT in the germline V gene. The CDR3 protein is CASSPTSSNEQFF. CDR3 nucleotide sequence: TGTGCCAGCAGCCCTACTAGTTCCAATGAGCAGTTCTTC.

This clonotype was detected many times. The J gene is TRBJ1-5, the V gene TRBV5-4; TRBD1 might be the D (5 bases). The ends were cut back, 1 base at V and 0 bases at J, with 11 bases in the middle. The germline V gene encodes CDR1 SGHNT and CDR2 YYREEE (reference sequence). The CDR3 totals 16 residues. The CDR3, as DNA: TGTGCCAGCAGCTTGTGGGGAGGGGCTAGCAATCAGCCCCAGCATTTT. This encodes CASSLWGGASNQPQHF. Complete variable domain (other parts from reference TRBV5-4 and TRBJ1-5): ETGVTQSPTHLIKTRGQQVTLRCSSQSGHNTVSWYQQALGQGPQFIFQYYREEENGRGNFPPRFSGLQFPNYSSELNVNALELDDSALYLCASSLWGGASNQPQHFGDGTRLSIL.

The chain links TRBV3-1 to TRBJ2-1; D is uncertain. V lost 1 base and J 6 bases, leaving 4 bases between the germline ends. Germline-derived CDR1 and CDR2 are LGHDT and YNNKEL (reference sequence). This CDR3 has 12 amino acids. The CDR3 protein is CASSQAANEQFF. The CDR3 DNA is TGTGCCAGCAGCCAAGCCGCCAATGAGCAGTTCTTC.

A remark on this clonotype: At one end, the junction sequence differs from germline, possibly due to a read error. The chain recombines TRBV20-1 with TRBJ2-1, with 14 positions matching TRBD2. The CDR3 spans 16 residues. The germline V gene encodes CDR1 DFQATT and CDR2 SNEGSKA (reference sequence). The CDR3 coding sequence is TGCGGTGCTAGAGATTGGACTAGCGGGGGGAACAATGAGCAGTTCTTC. It yields the protein CGARDWTSGGNNEQFF.

The chain is built from TRBV6-1 and TRBJ2-5, with 14 bases lining up with TRBD2. J gave up 5 bases and V 6 bases, and 2 bases lay outside the gene matches. The CDR3 totals 14 residues. The germline gives CDR1 MNHNS, CDR2 SASEGT. DNA for the CDR3: TGTGCCAGCAGCGGGACTAGCGGGGGTGAGACCCAGTACTTC. This gives the protein CASSGTSGGETQYF.

This clonotype was observed many times. V usage is TRBV20-1 and J usage is TRBJ1-3; D is uncertain. The germline V gene has CDR1 DFQATT and CDR2 SNEGSKA (reference sequence). The CDR3 totals 11 residues. The ends were cut back, 2 bases at V and 1 base at J, with 0 bases in the middle. The CDR3 loop is CSARSGNTIYF. The CDR3 DNA reads TGCAGTGCTAGATCTGGAAACACCATATATTTT.

This clonotype occurred many times. This chain connects TRBV19 to TRBJ1-4; TRBD1 aligns across 9 bases. Germline values: CDR1 LNHDA, CDR2 SQIVND (reference sequence). The CDR3 consists of 15 residues. V shed 5 bases, J shed 7 bases, and the junction held 8 bases outside the gene matches. The CDR3 nucleotides are TGTGCCAGTAGTGGCGGGACAGGGAAGGGTGAAAAACTGTTTTTT. Translation gives CASSGGTGKGEKLFF.

J is TRBJ2-5 and V is TRBV5-1; tentative D call: TRBD1 (9 bases). The CDR3 covers 17 residues. Germline loops: CDR1 SGHRS, CDR2 YFSETQ. V lost 4 bases and J 4 bases, leaving 23 bases between the germline ends. In DNA form, the CDR3 reads TGCGCCAGCAGCCACCGGGACAGGGCTACTAGCGGAGAGACCCAGTACTTC. Residues: CASSHRDRATSGETQYF. Full variable domain (rest looked up from reference TRBV5-1 and TRBJ2-5): KAGVTQTPRYLIKTRGQQVTLSCSPISGHRSVSWYQQTPGQGLQFLFEYFSETQRNKGNFPGRFSGRQFSNSRSEMNVSTLELGDSALYLCASSHRDRATSGETQYFGPGTRLLVL.

This sequence joins TRBV5-6 and TRBJ2-3; no firm D call. The CDR3 sequence is 12 residues long. Germline V gene sequence: CDR1 SGHDT, CDR2 YYEEEE. Trimming left V 2 bases short and J 4 bases short, with 5 bases between. The CDR3 loop reads CASSFRSDTQYF. Here the CDR3 DNA reads TGTGCCAGCAGCTTTCGGTCAGATACGCAGTATTTT.

This clonotype was seen ten or more times. The chain has TRBV19 and TRBJ2-7; no definite D call. The germline CDR1 and CDR2 sequences are LNHDA and SQIVND (reference sequence). V lost 10 bases to trimming and J lost 3 bases, with 16 bases between them. This CDR3 is built from 13 residues. CDR3 nucleotides: TGTGCCACCGTCCACCCCTTAAACTACGAGCAGTACTTC. It encodes CATVHPLNYEQYF.

The sample holds many counts of this clonotype. The CDR3 spells CASSTTGGSESPLHF. In DNA, the CDR3 is TGTGCCAGCAGTACCACAGGGGGCTCGGAATCACCCCTCCACTTT. This chain links TRBV7-2 with TRBJ1-6; 9 nucleotides align to TRBD1. This CDR3 spans 15 amino acids. Germline assignment: CDR1 SGHTA and CDR2 FQGNSA. The ends lost 6 bases at V and 10 bases at J; junction bases unmatched: 10.

This clonotype showed up many times. This sequence joins TRBV7-2 and TRBJ2-7; 8 bases line up with TRBD1. The junction had 11 bases not matched to a gene; V was cut back by 4 bases and J by 6 bases. CDR1 is SGHTA and CDR2 is FQGNSA in the germline V gene. The CDR3 loop spans 15 amino acids. DNA for the CDR3: TGTGCCAGCAGCTCCGACAGGGGAACTTCGATCGAGCAGTACTTC. Residues: CASSSDRGTSIEQYF.

Note on this clonotype: Sequence at one end of the junction differs from germline and may be a read error. The chain couples TRBV6-2 or TRBV6-3 to TRBJ2-3; 10 bases line up with TRBD2. Germline V gives CDR1 MNHEY, CDR2 SVGEGT. This CDR3 has 16 amino acids. CDR3 in amino acids: CVSKRIAGGLTDTQFF. CDR3 DNA sequence: TGTGTCAGCAAGAGGATAGCGGGGGGCCTCACGGATACGCAGTTTTTT.

This sequence joins TRBV20-1 and TRBJ2-3; 10 nucleotides match TRBD2. The CDR3 has 15 amino acids. Germline loops: CDR1 DFQATT, CDR2 SNEGSKA (reference sequence). J gave up 2 bases and V 1 base, and 3 bases lay outside the gene matches. CDR3 coding DNA: TGCAGTGCTAGAGGGACTAGCGGCCTCACAGATACGCAGTATTTT. Translation: CSARGTSGLTDTQYF.

In this sample, this clonotype turned up a few times. V usage is TRBV6-2 or TRBV6-3 and J usage is TRBJ2-7, with D tentatively TRBD2 (6 bases). CDR1 is MNHEY, CDR2 SVGEGT, per germline. The CDR3 contains 14 residues. V was cut by 5 bases and J by 5 bases, with 16 bases left in between. The CDR3: CASSASGLLDEQYF. CDR3 nucleotides: TGTGCCAGCAGTGCCTCGGGACTCCTGGACGAGCAGTACTTC.

This clonotype appeared many times. This sequence joins TRBV12-3 or TRBV12-4 and TRBJ2-2, with 8 bases identical to TRBD1. The CDR3 is made up of 15 amino acids. V shed 5 bases and J 4 bases; nucleotides not matched to a gene: 6. The CDR3 here is CASSPHGTGTGELFF. The CDR3 DNA is TGTGCCAGCAGTCCACACGGGACAGGCACCGGGGAGCTGTTTTTT.

A word on this clonotype: At one of its ends the junction is not consistent with the germline gene, which may arise from a read error. This chain connects TRBV18 to TRBJ2-1; 7 nucleotides agree with TRBD2. Germline values: CDR1 KGHSH, CDR2 LQKENI. There are 15 residues in the CDR3. The CDR3 loop reads CASSPLQRGYNEQSF. CDR3 coding DNA: TGTGCCAGCTCACCACTCCAGCGGGGATACAATGAGCAGTCCTTC. The entire variable domain, with the rest obtained from reference TRBV18 and TRBJ2-1, is as follows: NAGVMQNPRHLVRRRGQEARLRCSPMKGHSHVYWYRQLPEEGLKFMVYLQKENIIDESGMPKERFSAEFPKEGPSILRIQQVVRGDSAAYFCASSPLQRGYNEQSFGPGTRLTVL.